The sequence of this TCR beta chain was determined in a study of blood T cell repertoires in COVID-19. Study-wide context: COVID-19 samples collected from the United States, Italy and Spain covered acute and convalescent phases. In each case, the material was cDNA or gDNA derived from T cells, B-cell-depleted T cells, or PBMCs.

The CDR3 covers 14 residues. The germline V gene has CDR1 SGHRS and CDR2 YFSETQ. Losses at the gene ends were 4 bases for V and 4 bases for J; bases not matched to a gene: 4. Per the authors' pipeline: For nucleated cells, counts were estimated from reference gene primer amplification. Method: immunoSEQ multiplex PCR; TCRdb's copy keeps in-frame clones and lacks some. For V, J and clone size, that table is used; D and trimming come from the DNA. This table holds fewer than 85,000 clones, roughly 77% found once. This TCR was recovered from a woman aged 65 to 85 with acute or convalescent COVID-19. Sequencing was carried out using peripheral blood. The gene calls are TRBV5-1 and TRBJ1-5; 8 bases are a match to TRBD1. For the CDR3, the DNA is TGCGCCAGCAGCACCGGACAGGGAAATCAGCCCCAGCATTTT. Protein: CASSTGQGNQPQHF.